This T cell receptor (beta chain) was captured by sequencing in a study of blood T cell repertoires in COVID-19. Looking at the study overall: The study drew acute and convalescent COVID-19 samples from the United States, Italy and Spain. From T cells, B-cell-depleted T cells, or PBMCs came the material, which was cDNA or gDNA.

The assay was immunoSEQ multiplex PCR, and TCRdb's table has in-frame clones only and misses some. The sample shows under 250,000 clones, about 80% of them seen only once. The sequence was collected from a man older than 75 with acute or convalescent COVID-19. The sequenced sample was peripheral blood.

This CDR3 reads CASSSTGGAGEQYF. CDR3 in DNA: TGCGCCAGCAGCTCGACAGGGGGCGCAGGGGAGCAGTACTTC. This chain joins TRBV5-1 and TRBJ2-7; 10 bases are a match to TRBD1. Germline CDR1 SGHRS, CDR2 YFSETQ. This CDR3 has 14 amino acids. Trimming took 3 bases from V and 7 from J; bases not matched to a gene: 7.